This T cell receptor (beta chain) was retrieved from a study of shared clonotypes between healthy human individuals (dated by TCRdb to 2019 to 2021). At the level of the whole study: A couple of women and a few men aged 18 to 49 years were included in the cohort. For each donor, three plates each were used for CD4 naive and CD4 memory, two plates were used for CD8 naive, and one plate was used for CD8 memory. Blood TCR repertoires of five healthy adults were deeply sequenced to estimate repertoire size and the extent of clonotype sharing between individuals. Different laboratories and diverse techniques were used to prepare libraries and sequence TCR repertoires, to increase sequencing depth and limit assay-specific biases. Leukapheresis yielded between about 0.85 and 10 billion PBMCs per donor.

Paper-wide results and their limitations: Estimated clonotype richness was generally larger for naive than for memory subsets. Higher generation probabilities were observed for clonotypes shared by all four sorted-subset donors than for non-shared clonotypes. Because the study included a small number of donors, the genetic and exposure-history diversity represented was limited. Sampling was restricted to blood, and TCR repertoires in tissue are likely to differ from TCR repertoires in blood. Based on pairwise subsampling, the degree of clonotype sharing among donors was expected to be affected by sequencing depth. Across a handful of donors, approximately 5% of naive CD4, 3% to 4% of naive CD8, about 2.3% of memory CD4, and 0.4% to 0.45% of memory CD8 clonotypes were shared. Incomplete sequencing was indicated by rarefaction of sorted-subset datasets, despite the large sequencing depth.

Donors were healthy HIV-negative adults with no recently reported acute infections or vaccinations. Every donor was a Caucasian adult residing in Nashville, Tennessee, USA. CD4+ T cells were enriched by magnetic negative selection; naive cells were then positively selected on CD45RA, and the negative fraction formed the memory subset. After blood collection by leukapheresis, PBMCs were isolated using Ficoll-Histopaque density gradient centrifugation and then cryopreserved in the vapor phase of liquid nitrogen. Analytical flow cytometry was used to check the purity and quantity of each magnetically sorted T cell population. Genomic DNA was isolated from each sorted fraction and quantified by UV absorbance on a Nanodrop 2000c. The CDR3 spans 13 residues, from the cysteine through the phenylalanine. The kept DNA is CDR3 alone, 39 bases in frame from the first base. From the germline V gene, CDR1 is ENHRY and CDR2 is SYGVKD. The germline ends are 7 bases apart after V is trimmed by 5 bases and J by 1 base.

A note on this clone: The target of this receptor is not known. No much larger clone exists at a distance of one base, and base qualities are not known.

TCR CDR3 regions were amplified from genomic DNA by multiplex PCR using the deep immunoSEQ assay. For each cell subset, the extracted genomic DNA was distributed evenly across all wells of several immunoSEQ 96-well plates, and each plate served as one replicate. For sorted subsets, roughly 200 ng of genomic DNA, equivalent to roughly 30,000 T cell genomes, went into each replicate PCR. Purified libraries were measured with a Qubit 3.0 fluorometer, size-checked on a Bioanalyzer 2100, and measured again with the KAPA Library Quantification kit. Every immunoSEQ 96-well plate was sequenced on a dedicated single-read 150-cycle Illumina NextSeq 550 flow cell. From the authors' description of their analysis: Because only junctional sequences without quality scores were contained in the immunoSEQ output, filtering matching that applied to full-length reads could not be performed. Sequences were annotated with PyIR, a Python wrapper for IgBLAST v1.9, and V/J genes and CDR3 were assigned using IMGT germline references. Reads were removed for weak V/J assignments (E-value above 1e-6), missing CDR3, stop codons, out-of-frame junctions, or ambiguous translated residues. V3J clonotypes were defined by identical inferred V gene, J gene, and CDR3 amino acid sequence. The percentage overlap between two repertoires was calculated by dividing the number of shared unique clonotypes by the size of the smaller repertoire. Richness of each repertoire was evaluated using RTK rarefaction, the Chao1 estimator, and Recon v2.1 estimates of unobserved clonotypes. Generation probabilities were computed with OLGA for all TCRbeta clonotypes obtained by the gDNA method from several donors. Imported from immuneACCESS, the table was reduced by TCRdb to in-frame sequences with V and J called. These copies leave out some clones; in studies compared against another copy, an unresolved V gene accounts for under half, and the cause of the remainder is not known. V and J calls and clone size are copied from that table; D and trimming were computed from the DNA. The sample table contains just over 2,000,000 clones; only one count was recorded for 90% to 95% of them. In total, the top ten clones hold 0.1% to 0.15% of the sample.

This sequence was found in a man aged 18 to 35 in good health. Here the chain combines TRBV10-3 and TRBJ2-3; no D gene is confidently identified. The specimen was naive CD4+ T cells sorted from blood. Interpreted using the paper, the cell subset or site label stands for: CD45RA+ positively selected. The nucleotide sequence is TGTGCCATCAGTATCCTCGGCACAGATACGCAGTATTTT. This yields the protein CAISILGTDTQYF.